Listed below are T cell receptor beta chains from one sample, sequenced in a study of beta chain features in type 1 diabetes. The repertoire was sequenced with immunoSEQ multiplex PCR; TCRdb's copy has only in-frame clones and lacks some. The profile covers 810,000 or so clones, with about a sixth appearing a single time and 0.023% taken by the ten largest. Material for sequencing was naive CD4+ T cells from blood. The receptors were gathered from a young woman in good health. Each CDR3 is given with its conserved first and last residue. The D gene is left open where the match is weak. Clone size appears in some rows only: once, few, many, or a class for an expanded clone.

>TRBV2|TRBJ1-1|-|13|-
CASNPLLNTEAFF
TGTGCCAGCAATCCCCTACTAAACACTGAAGCTTTCTTT
>TRBV4-1|TRBJ2-1|-|15|-
CASSQGWAGDNEQFF
TGCGCCAGCAGCCAAGGCTGGGCAGGGGACAATGAGCAGTTCTTC
>TRBV7-2|TRBJ2-2|-|16|few
CASSQTSLLNTGELFF
TGTGCCAGCAGCCAGACCTCCCTATTGAACACCGGGGAGCTGTTTTTT
>TRBV28|TRBJ2-5|TRBD2|17|-
CASSSSTGGTSKQTQYF
TGTGCCAGCAGTTCCTCGACCGGTGGGACTAGTAAGCAGACCCAGTACTTC
>TRBV6-5|TRBJ2-7|-|15|few
CASSYSTAAGYEQYF
TGTGCCAGCAGTTACTCGACGGCGGCCGGATACGAGCAGTACTTC
>TRBV19|TRBJ2-1|-|17|-
CASSIAWAAEPYNEQFF
TGTGCCAGTAGTATCGCCTGGGCGGCCGAGCCCTACAATGAGCAGTTCTTC
>TRBV11-2|TRBJ1-2|-|14|-
CASSLVAGGDGYTF
TGTGCCAGCAGCTTAGTGGCCGGTGGGGATGGCTACACCTTC
>TRBV15|TRBJ1-2|-|13|-
CATSRFKDYGYTF
TGTGCCACCAGCAGGTTTAAGGACTATGGCTACACCTTC
>TRBV7-9|TRBJ2-5|-|14|-
CASSLVGGRETQYF
TGTGCCAGCAGCTTAGTAGGGGGTCGAGAGACCCAGTACTTC
>TRBV10-3|TRBJ2-1|-|17|-
CAIKEAGGGATFLEQFF
TGTGCCATCAAGGAGGCCGGCGGCGGGGCTACTTTTCTTGAGCAGTTCTTC
>TRBV19|TRBJ2-2|-|14|many
CASRPTGNTGELFF
TGTGCCAGTCGGCCCACAGGAAACACCGGGGAGCTGTTTTTT
>TRBV7-8|TRBJ2-3|-|12|-
CASSLSTDTQYF
TGTGCCAGCAGTCTCTCCACAGATACGCAGTATTTT
>TRBV5-1|TRBJ1-1|TRBD1|15|few
CASSSRDSIMSAPFF
TGCGCCAGCAGCTCACGGGACAGTATCATGAGCGCTCCTTTCTTT
>TRBV28|TRBJ1-2|TRBD1|13|-
CASSYGQAYGYTF
TGTGCCAGCAGTTACGGACAGGCCTATGGCTACACCTTC
>TRBV6-5|TRBJ2-5|TRBD2|14|few
CASSYSGTPETQYF
TGTGCCAGCAGTTACAGCGGGACTCCAGAGACCCAGTACTTC